The clone carrying this T cell receptor (beta chain) was seen more than once but under ten times. The antigen is undetermined. V was pared by 2 bases and J by 0 bases, with 10 bases between. Germline lookup yields CDR1 GTSNPN and CDR2 SVGIG (reference sequence). The CDR3 has 14 residues. This entry belongs to a study of blood T cells in healthy people across ages. Whole-study findings and limits: Underestimates were what the diversity estimates from one million T cells were considered to be.

Using a J-beta primer mix together with a sample-barcoded 5' primer, a second PCR was run for roughly 7 to 12 cycles. A template-switch adaptor that had 12 random nucleotides put a tag on each cDNA molecule. From the 5' RACE reads, TCRdb called clonotypes with MiXCR, one entry per CDR3 protein. The sample has 550,000 to 750,000 distinct CDR3 sequences, around 21% seen once. Material for sequencing was blood. The clonotype originates from a man between 65 and 79 years old in good health. The J gene is TRBJ1-2, the V gene TRBV30; D remains unclear. For the CDR3, the DNA is TGTGCCTGGAGTCCCACAGTGACTAACTATGGCTACACCTTC. This encodes CAWSPTVTNYGYTF.